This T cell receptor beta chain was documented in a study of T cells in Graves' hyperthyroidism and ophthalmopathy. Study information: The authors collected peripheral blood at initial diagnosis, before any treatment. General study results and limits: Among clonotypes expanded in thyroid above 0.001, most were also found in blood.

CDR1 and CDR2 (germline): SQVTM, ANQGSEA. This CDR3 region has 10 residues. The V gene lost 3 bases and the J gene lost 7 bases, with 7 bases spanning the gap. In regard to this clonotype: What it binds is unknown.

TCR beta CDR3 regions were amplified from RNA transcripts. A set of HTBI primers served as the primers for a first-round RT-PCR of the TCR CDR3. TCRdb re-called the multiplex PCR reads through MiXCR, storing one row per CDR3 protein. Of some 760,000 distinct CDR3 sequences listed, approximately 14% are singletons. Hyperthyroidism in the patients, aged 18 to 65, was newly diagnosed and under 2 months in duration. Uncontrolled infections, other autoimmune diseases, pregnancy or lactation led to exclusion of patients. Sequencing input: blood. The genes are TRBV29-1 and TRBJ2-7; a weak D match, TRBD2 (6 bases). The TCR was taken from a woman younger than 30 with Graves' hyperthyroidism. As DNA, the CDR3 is TGCAGCGTTGACGGGAGAGAGCAGTACTTC. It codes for CSVDGREQYF.